This section outlines one T cell receptor beta chain sequence together with its context. The target antigen is unknown. Repertoires were generated with immunoSEQ multiplex PCR, while TCRdb's copy carries only in-frame clones and drops some. The sample carries about 25,000 clones, roughly 73% recorded once. These data belong to a study of vaccination effects on CD4 cells after COVID-19. It was after approximately 10 days of culture that CD4+ T cells were isolated. This CDR3 has 12 amino acids. Germline CDR1 is MNHEY and CDR2 is SMNVEV (reference sequence). The ends were cut back, 7 bases at V and 13 bases at J, with 19 bases in the middle.

This receptor was obtained from a human donor who received a COVID-19 vaccine. The sample here was CD4+ T cells from PBMCs cultured without peptide, taken before COVID-19 vaccination. The V gene is TRBV27, the J gene TRBJ1-1, with D perhaps matching TRBD1 (5 bases). The DNA for the CDR3 is TGTGCCAGCAAAGCGGCAGGGAGTAAGGATTTCTTT. This encodes CASKAAGSKDFF.